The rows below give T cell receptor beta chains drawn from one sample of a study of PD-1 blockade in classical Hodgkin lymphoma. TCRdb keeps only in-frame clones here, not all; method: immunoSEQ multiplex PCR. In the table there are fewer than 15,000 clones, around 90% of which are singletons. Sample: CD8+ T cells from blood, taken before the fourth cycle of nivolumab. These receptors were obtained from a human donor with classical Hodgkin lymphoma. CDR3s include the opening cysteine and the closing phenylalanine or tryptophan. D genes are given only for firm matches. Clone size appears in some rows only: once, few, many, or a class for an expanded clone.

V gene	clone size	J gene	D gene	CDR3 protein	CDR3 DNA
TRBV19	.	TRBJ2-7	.	CASSISGQHYEQYF	TGTGCCAGTAGTATTTCCGGACAGCACTACGAGCAGTACTTC
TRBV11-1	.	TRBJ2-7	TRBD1	CASSSDRDPLEQYF	TGTGCCAGCAGCTCAGACAGGGATCCCCTCGAGCAGTACTTC
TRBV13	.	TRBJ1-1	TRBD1	CASSLGPTGAMNTEAFF	TGTGCCAGCAGCTTAGGGCCTACAGGGGCCATGAACACTGAAGCTTTCTTT
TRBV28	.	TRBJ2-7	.	CASSLRGADYEQYF	TGTGCCAGCAGCCTCCGGGGGGCCGACTACGAGCAGTACTTC
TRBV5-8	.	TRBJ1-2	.	CASSFGRINYGYTF	TGTGCCAGCAGCTTCGGACGGATCAACTATGGCTACACCTTC
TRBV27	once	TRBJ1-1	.	CASSWGGYTEAFF	TGTGCCAGCAGTTGGGGGGGGTACACTGAAGCTTTCTTT
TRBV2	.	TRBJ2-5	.	CASSGRPAVQETQYF	TGTGCCAGCAGTGGGAGACCAGCGGTGCAAGAGACCCAGTACTTC
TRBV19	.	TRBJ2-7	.	CASSLGQPSYEQYF	TGTGCCAGTAGCCTTGGACAGCCTTCCTACGAGCAGTACTTC
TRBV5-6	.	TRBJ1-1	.	CASSASLNTEAFF	TGTGCCAGCAGCGCCAGCCTGAACACTGAAGCTTTCTTT
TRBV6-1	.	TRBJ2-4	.	CASSEGLSVENIQYF	TGTGCCAGCAGTGAGGGCCTTTCGGTCGAAAACATTCAGTACTTC
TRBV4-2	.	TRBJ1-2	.	CASSQAGELNYGYTF	TGTGCCAGCAGCCAAGCAGGAGAGTTGAACTATGGCTACACCTTC
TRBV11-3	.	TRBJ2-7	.	CASSLPVGYEQYF	TGTGCCAGCAGCTTACCGGTTGGCTACGAGCAGTACTTC
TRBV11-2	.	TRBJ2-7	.	CASSDKNEQYF	TGTGCCAGCAGCGACAAAAACGAGCAGTACTTC
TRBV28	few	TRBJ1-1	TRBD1	CASGDRTLNTEAFF	TGTGCCAGCGGGGACAGAACTCTGAACACTGAAGCTTTCTTT
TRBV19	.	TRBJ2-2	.	CASKAAQNTGELFF	TGTGCCAGTAAAGCCGCCCAGAACACCGGGGAGCTGTTTTTT
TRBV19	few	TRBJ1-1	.	CASSIATTGTEAFF	TGTGCCAGTAGTATAGCCACCACGGGCACTGAAGCTTTCTTT
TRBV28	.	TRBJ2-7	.	CASSFGPGHYYEQYF	.
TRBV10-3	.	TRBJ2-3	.	CAISERLVSITDTQYF	TGTGCCATCAGTGAAAGATTAGTTAGTATCACAGATACGCAGTATTTT
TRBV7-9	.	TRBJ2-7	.	CASSLRDGAPYEQYF	TGTGCCAGCAGCCTAAGGGACGGAGCACCTTACGAGCAGTACTTC
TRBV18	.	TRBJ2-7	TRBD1	CASSPRTGSSYEQYF	TGTGCCAGCTCACCGAGGACAGGGAGCTCCTACGAGCAGTACTTC
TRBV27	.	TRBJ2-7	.	CASSLRGSPSYEQYF	TGTGCCAGCAGTTTGAGGGGATCGCCCTCCTACGAGCAGTACTTC
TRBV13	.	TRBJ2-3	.	CASSFEGFTGVRTDTQYF	TGTGCCAGCAGCTTTGAAGGATTTACGGGAGTTCGCACAGATACGCAGTATTTT
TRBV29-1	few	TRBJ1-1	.	CSAVDRNTEAFF	TGCAGCGCTGTGGACCGGAACACTGAAGCTTTCTTT
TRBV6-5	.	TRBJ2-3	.	CASSYRGGITDTQYF	TGTGCCAGCAGTTACCGAGGGGGGATCACAGATACGCAGTATTTT
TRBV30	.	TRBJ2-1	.	CAWSVTNNEQFF	TGTGCCTGGAGTGTAACAAACAATGAGCAGTTCTTC
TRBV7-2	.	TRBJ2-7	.	CASSLLSDLDEQYF	TGTGCCAGCAGCTTATTGAGTGATCTTGACGAGCAGTACTTC
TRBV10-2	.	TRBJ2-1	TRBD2	CASSTTSGGAEEQFF	TGCGCCAGCAGTACGACTAGCGGGGGGGCAGAAGAGCAGTTCTTC
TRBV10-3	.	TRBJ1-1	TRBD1	CAISDYRGVNTEAFF	TGTGCCATCAGTGATTACAGGGGGGTTAACACTGAAGCTTTCTTT